Reported below is one T cell receptor beta chain. This entry is derived from a study of blood T cell repertoires in COVID-19. Study as a whole: COVID-19 samples collected from the United States, Italy and Spain covered acute and convalescent phases. Sources were T cells, B-cell-depleted T cells, or PBMCs; the material itself was cDNA or gDNA.

The CDR3 spans 13 residues. V dropped 5 bases and J dropped 8; count of bases not matched to a gene: 5. The protocol was immunoSEQ multiplex PCR, while the TCRdb copy is restricted to in-frame clones and leaves out a portion. Of 100,000 to 110,000 clones listed, more than 70% are singletons. Sequences were obtained from peripheral blood. The chain joins TRBV12-3 or TRBV12-4 to TRBJ2-1; 8 nucleotides match TRBD1. The source is a human donor in a cohort sampled during active COVID-19. The chain's CDR3 is CASSRLRGHEQFF. The CDR3 region has the DNA TGTGCCAGCAGTCGTCTCAGGGGGCATGAGCAGTTCTTC.